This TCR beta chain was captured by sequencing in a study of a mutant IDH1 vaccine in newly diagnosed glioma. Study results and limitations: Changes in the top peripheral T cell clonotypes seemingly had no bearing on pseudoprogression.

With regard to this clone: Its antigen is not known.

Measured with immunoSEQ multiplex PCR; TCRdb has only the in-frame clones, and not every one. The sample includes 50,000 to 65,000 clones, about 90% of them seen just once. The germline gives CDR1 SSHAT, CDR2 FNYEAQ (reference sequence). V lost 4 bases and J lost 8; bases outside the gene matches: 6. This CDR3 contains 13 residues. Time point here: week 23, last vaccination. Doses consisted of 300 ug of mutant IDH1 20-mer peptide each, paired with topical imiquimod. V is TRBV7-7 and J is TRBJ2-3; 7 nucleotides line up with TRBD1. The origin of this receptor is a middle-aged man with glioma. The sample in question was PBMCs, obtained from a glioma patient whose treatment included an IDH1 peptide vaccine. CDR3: CASSYDRDGTQYF. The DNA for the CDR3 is TGTGCCAGCAGCTACGACAGGGATGGTACGCAGTATTTT.